The sequence of this T cell receptor (beta chain) was determined in a study of blood T cell repertoires in COVID-19. Study in general: Sites across the United States, Italy and Spain contributed samples from acute and convalescent COVID-19. Sources were T cells, B-cell-depleted T cells, or PBMCs; the material itself was cDNA or gDNA.

Original processing notes: How many nucleated cells were present was estimated from reference gene primer amplification. Sequencing used immunoSEQ multiplex PCR; TCRdb keeps in-frame clones, though not all of them. V and J calls and clone size are those listed in that table; D and trimming were worked out from the DNA. The table lists 40,000 to 45,000 clones, around 86% of them singletons. CDR1 is SGHDN and CDR2 is FVKESK in the germline V gene. The junction had 11 bases not matched to a gene; V was cut back by 1 base and J by 8 bases. The CDR3 loop spans 17 amino acids. This receptor was obtained from a man in his fifties or sixties with active COVID-19. The specimen was peripheral blood. The chain combines TRBV14 with TRBJ2-1; 10 nucleotides match TRBD2. The CDR3 nucleotides read TGTGCCAGCAGCCAAGGTCCTACGGGACTAGCGCCCCATGAGCAGTTCTTC. This gives the protein CASSQGPTGLAPHEQFF.